The 21 T cell receptor beta chains in this list originate from one sample, sequenced in a study of T cell repertoires in cytomegalovirus infection. MiXCR, run by TCRdb on the reads, gives a single entry per CDR3 protein. This sample has 230,000 or so distinct CDR3 sequences; more than 15% occur once, and the top ten carry approximately 44%. The sequencing sample was made of CD8+ T cells from PBMCs. The receptor set was obtained from a human donor in good health (CMV status not recorded). Some clones in this sample may be carry-over from other donors' samples.

This clonotype showed up just a few times. DNA of the CDR3: TGTGCCAGCAGCCAAGATTATCTTTATAATTCACCCCTCCACTTT. Encoded protein: CASSQDYLYNSPLHF. The V gene is TRBV14, the J gene TRBJ1-6; no definite D call. CDR1 and CDR2 (germline): SGHDN, FVKESK. This CDR3 comprises 15 residues. Trimming shortened V by 0 bases and J by 4 bases, and 7 bases separated the two germline ends. Looking up the rest from reference TRBV14 and TRBJ1-6 gives the full variable domain: EAGVTQFPSHSVIEKGQTVTLRCDPISGHDNLYWYRRVMGKEIKFLLHFVKESKQDESGMPNNRFLAERTGGTYSTLKVQPAELEDSGVYFCASSQDYLYNSPLHFGNGTRLTVT.

Many counts were recorded for this clonotype. The genes are TRBV29-1 and TRBJ2-7; 8 bases fit TRBD1. The germline CDR1 and CDR2 sequences are SQVTM and ANQGSEA. V lost 2 bases, J lost 6 bases, and 6 bases stayed unmatched. This CDR3 contains 13 residues. CDR3 DNA: TGCAGCGTTGAACAGGGGGCGGTGGGCGAGCAGTACTTC. It specifies CSVEQGAVGEQYF.

This clonotype was counted many times. V and J are TRBV24-1 and TRBJ1-2; D uncertain. The germline gives CDR1 KGHDR, CDR2 SFDVKD. Trimming shortened V by 4 bases and J by 2 bases, and 10 bases separated the two germline ends. CDR3 size: 14 residues. The CDR3 protein is CATSDRAFNYGYTF. CDR3 bases: TGTGCCACCAGTGACAGAGCATTCAACTATGGCTACACCTTC.

This sequence joins TRBV5-4 and TRBJ2-7; TRBD2 might be the D (5 bases). CDR3 length equals 12 residues. CDR1 and CDR2 (germline): SGHNT, YYREEE (reference sequence). Trimming took off 7 bases at V and 7 bases at J, with 15 bases between the two ends. CDR3 sequence: CASRLASGEQYV. In DNA form, the CDR3 reads TGTGCCAGCCGGCTAGCCTCCGGGGAGCAGTACGTC.

This clonotype was recorded a few times. V usage is TRBV6-2 or TRBV6-3 and J usage is TRBJ1-2; 7 positions agree with TRBD1. Germline CDR1 is MNHEY and CDR2 is SVGEGT. CDR3 length: 14 amino acids. V shed 6 bases, J shed 8 bases, and the junction held 12 bases outside the gene matches. In nucleotides, the CDR3 is TGTGCCAGCAGCCGACCCGGACAGGCGATGGGCTACACCTTC. As protein: CASSRPGQAMGYTF.

For this clonotype: Possible read error: a much larger clone is one base away. The CDR3 is CASSPPGQGSEPQHF. DNA of the CDR3: TGTGCCAGCAGCCCACCGGGACAGGGGTCTGAGCCCCAGCATTTT. The chain combines TRBV25-1 with TRBJ1-5, with TRBD1 identical over 10 bases. V shed 6 bases, J shed 8 bases, and the junction held 10 bases outside the gene matches. The CDR3 contains 15 residues. CDR1 and CDR2 from the germline V gene are MGHDK and SYGVNS.

The chain has TRBV10-3 and TRBJ2-7; 9 bases fit TRBD1. Germline trimming cut 4 bases from V and 7 bases from J; bases unmatched to any gene: 17. The germline gives CDR1 ENHRY, CDR2 SYGVKD. The CDR3 runs 17 residues. The CDR3 bases are TGTGCCATCAGTGGGGACAGGGAGGACCCCGTCATACGGGAGCAGTACTTC. This translates into CAISGDREDPVIREQYF.

This chain links TRBV6-6 with TRBJ2-1; 12 bases match TRBD2. The CDR3 is 15 amino acids. The germline gives CDR1 MNHNY, CDR2 SVGAGI (reference sequence). V shed 6 bases and J 7 bases; nucleotides not matched to a gene: 7. The chain's CDR3 is CASSHPGLAGNEQFF. CDR3 nucleotide sequence: TGTGCCAGCAGCCATCCGGGACTAGCGGGTAATGAGCAGTTCTTC.

This clonotype came up a few times. This chain uses TRBV6-6 with TRBJ1-3; D gene uncertain. In germline, CDR1 is MNHNY, CDR2 SVGAGI (reference sequence). The CDR3 has 15 amino acids. Trimming removed 5 bases from V and 0 bases from J, with 11 bases in between. The CDR3 loop is CASSVILGSGNTIYF. DNA of the CDR3: TGTGCCAGCAGTGTCATATTGGGCTCTGGAAACACCATATATTTT.

The chain employs TRBV6-2 or TRBV6-3 and TRBJ1-1; D ambiguous. This CDR3 is 13 amino acids long. The germline CDR1 and CDR2 sequences are MNHEY and SVGEGT. Trimming removed 8 bases from V and 1 base from J, with 11 bases in between. In nucleotides, the CDR3 is TGTGCCAGCTCAGATGCCGGGAACACTGAAGCTTTCTTT. It is translated as CASSDAGNTEAFF.

This clonotype was seen at least ten times. At one boundary the junction diverges from the germline segment, which might be a read error. V gene TRBV7-8 combines with J gene TRBJ2-5, with D perhaps given as TRBD1 or TRBD2 (5 bases each). Germline V gene data show CDR1 as SGHVS and CDR2 as FQNEAQ. The CDR3 has 10 residues. CDR3 DNA: TGTGCCAGCAGCACTAAACAGGAGGACTTC. Translating it yields CASSTKQEDF.

This rearrangement joins TRBV10-3 to TRBJ1-2; D is possibly TRBD1 (6 bases). The CDR3 sequence is 15 residues long. The V gene lost 3 bases and the J gene lost 0 bases, with 11 bases spanning the gap. Per the germline V gene, CDR1 is ENHRY and CDR2 is SYGVKD. CDR3 bases: TGTGCCATCAGTGATGACAGGCCCACTAACTATGGCTACACCTTC. Translation gives CAISDDRPTNYGYTF.

This clonotype was observed many times. The genes are TRBV7-9 and TRBJ1-1, with D maybe TRBD1 (5 bases). Germline CDR1 reads SEHNR; CDR2 reads FQNEAQ (reference sequence). V was cut by 5 bases and J by 0 bases, with 13 bases left in between. The CDR3 is 15 residues long. CDR3 DNA: TGTGCCAGCAGCGCCGACAGCCTTATGAACACTGAAGCTTTCTTT. Its protein is CASSADSLMNTEAFF.

This clonotype was recorded at least ten times. This chain links TRBV11-2 with TRBJ1-1; a weak D match, TRBD1 (5 bases). The CDR3 covers 17 residues. CDR1 is SGHAT, CDR2 FQNNGV, per germline. Between the trimmed V and J ends, which lost 1 base and 4 bases, there was a span of 19 bases. The DNA of the CDR3 is TGTGCCAGCAGCTTAGTACGTGTTGTCGAGGGGACCACTGAAGCTTTCTTT. Translating it yields CASSLVRVVEGTTEAFF.

Here the CDR3 reads CASRTTGIGRAFF. The DNA for the CDR3 is TGTGCCAGCAGGACGACAGGGATTGGTAGGGCTTTCTTT. The chain employs TRBV6-6 and TRBJ1-1; 7 bases are a match to TRBD1. The germline V gene encodes CDR1 MNHNY and CDR2 SVGAGI (reference sequence). CDR3 size: 13 residues. V lost 6 bases, J lost 11 bases, and 12 bases stayed unmatched.

This clonotype was seen a few times. V is TRBV7-8 and J is TRBJ1-2; 9 bases align to TRBD1. Germline CDR1 and CDR2: SGHVS and FQNEAQ. Losses at the gene ends were 5 bases for V and 6 bases for J; bases not matched to a gene: 10. The CDR3 is 15 amino acids. The CDR3 DNA is TGTGCCAGCAGCCCCCTTCGGACAGGGGAAAATGGCTACACCTTC. Translated: CASSPLRTGENGYTF.

This sequence joins TRBV2 and TRBJ2-1; weak D call: TRBD1 (6 bases). Germline CDR1 is SNHLY and CDR2 is FYNNEI. The CDR3 loop spans 12 amino acids. V lost 10 bases and J lost 5, with 12 bases in between. DNA of the CDR3: TGTGCCACCCCGAGGGGGAACAATGAGCAGTTCTTC. This sequence encodes CATPRGNNEQFF. The full variable domain, in which reference TRBV2 and TRBJ2-1 provide the parts outside the CDR3, is EPEVTQTPSHQVTQMGQEVILRCVPISNHLYFYWYRQILGQKVEFLVSFYNNEISEKSEIFDDQFSVERPDGSNFTLKIRSTKLEDSAMYFCATPRGNNEQFFGPGTRLTVL.

This clonotype has more than one count but fewer than ten. CDR3 nucleotides: TGCAGCGTTGAATCGGACACCCGGCTCTACAATGAGCAGTTCTTC. Its protein is CSVESDTRLYNEQFF. The rearrangement links TRBV29-1 to TRBJ2-1, with D perhaps matching TRBD1 (5 bases). The germline V and J ends were trimmed by 2 bases and 3 bases, with 14 bases remaining between them. CDR1 SQVTM and CDR2 ANQGSEA come from the germline V gene. The CDR3 covers 15 residues.

Note on this clonotype: A read error may explain this, as a much larger clone is one base away. This chain links TRBV7-2 with TRBJ2-1; 7 bases fit TRBD2. The CDR3 totals 16 residues. CDR1 and CDR2 from the germline V gene are SGHTA and FQGNSA. The CDR3 nucleotides read TGTGCCAGCAGCTTAGCGGGGGGGAACTCCTACGATGAGCAGTTCTTC. Residues: CASSLAGGNSYDEQFF.

This clonotype was counted at least ten times. This chain joins TRBV7-6 and TRBJ2-2; maybe TRBD1 (5 bases). The CDR3 runs to 14 residues. Trimming left V 2 bases short and J 5 bases short, with 9 bases between. The V gene's germline CDR1 is SGHVS and CDR2 FNYEAQ. This CDR3 is CASSLRGVTGELFF. The DNA for the CDR3 is TGTGCCAGCAGCTTAAGGGGCGTTACCGGGGAGCTGTTTTTT.

This clonotype was detected many times. The DNA for the CDR3 is TGTGCCAGCAGCTTAGAGCTCGAAGCTGGAAACACCATATATTTT. This encodes CASSLELEAGNTIYF. This chain joins TRBV7-6 and TRBJ1-3; D remains unclear. This CDR3 region has 15 residues. Deletions cut 1 base from V and 2 bases from J, with 9 bases between. Germline lookup yields CDR1 SGHVS and CDR2 FNYEAQ.